The present T cell receptor (beta chain) was sequenced within a study of CD4 T cells in relation to SARS-CoV-2 and coronaviruses. Study overall: After 10 days of antigen culture, PBMC TCR beta CDR3s were sequenced.

Generated by immunoSEQ multiplex PCR, the TCRdb table keeps only in-frame clones and is missing some. The sample carries approximately 41,000 clones, under 85% recorded once. With 5 bases clipped from V and 2 bases from J, the junction kept 5 bases outside the gene matches. The CDR3 runs to 16 residues. Germline V gene sequence: CDR1 SGHAT, CDR2 FQDESV (reference sequence). This clone has only a few counts. The antigen remains undetermined. For 10 days, 85,000 to 100,000 sorted CD4+ cells grew with T cell-depleted PBMCs and CEF. Sequenced sample: memory CD4+ T cells from PBMCs, cultured in vitro. The chain employs TRBV11-1 and TRBJ2-5; 13 bases are shared with TRBD2. The TCR originated in an adult with COVID-19. CDR3 sequence reads: CASSPGTSGTQETQYF. CDR3 nucleotides: TGTGCCAGCAGCCCCGGGACTAGCGGGACTCAAGAGACCCAGTACTTC.